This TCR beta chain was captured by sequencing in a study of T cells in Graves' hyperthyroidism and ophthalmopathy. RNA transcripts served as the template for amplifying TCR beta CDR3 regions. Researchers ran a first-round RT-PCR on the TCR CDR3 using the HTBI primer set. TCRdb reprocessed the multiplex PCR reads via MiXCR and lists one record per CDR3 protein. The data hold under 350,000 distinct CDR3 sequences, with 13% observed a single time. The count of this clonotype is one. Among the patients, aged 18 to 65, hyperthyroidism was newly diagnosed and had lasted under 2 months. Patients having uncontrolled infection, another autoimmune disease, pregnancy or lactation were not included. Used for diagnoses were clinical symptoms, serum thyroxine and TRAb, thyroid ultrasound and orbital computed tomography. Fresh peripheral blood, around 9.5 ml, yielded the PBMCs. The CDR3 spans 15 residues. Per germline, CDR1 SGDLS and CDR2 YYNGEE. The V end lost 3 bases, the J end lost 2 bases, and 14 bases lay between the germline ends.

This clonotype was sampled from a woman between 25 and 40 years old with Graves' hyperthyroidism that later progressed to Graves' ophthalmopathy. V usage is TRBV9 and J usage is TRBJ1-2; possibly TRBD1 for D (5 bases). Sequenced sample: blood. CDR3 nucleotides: TGTGCCAGCAGCGCCCGGGACGGCCCGAACTATGGCTACACCTTC. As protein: CASSARDGPNYGYTF.